A selection of T cell receptor beta chains follows, all from one sample in a study of T cell responses to AZD1222 COVID-19 vaccine. Clones were read by immunoSEQ multiplex PCR, and TCRdb kept only the in-frame ones, dropping some. Of tens of thousands of clones in the sample, approximately 86% were seen once. The material sequenced was peripheral blood, taken on day 0 of AZD1222 vaccination. These TCRs come from an adult in good health. CDR3s include the opening cysteine and the closing phenylalanine or tryptophan. D genes are given only for firm matches. Expanded clones get a size class; other rows say once, few or many, or leave the size out.

v_call: TRBV28
d_call: .
clone_size: few
j_call: TRBJ2-7
cdr3_nt: TGTGCCAGCAGTTTATGGCAGGGTAACTACGAGCAGTACTTC
cdr3_aa: CASSLWQGNYEQYF

v_call: TRBV2
d_call: TRBD2
clone_size: .
j_call: TRBJ2-1
cdr3_nt: TGTGCCAGCAATCCTAGCGGGCCTTACAATGAGCAGTTCTTC
cdr3_aa: CASNPSGPYNEQFF

v_call: TRBV4-1
d_call: .
clone_size: .
j_call: TRBJ2-7
cdr3_nt: TGCGCCAGCAGCCATTCTGCGTCTTCCTACGAGCAGTACTTC
cdr3_aa: CASSHSASSYEQYF

v_call: TRBV5-1
d_call: .
clone_size: .
j_call: TRBJ2-7
cdr3_nt: TGCGCCAGCAGCTTTGGGGGTAGTACCGGGTATGAGCAGTACTTC
cdr3_aa: CASSFGGSTGYEQYF

v_call: TRBV2
d_call: .
clone_size: .
j_call: TRBJ2-2
cdr3_nt: TGTGCCAGTGCCTTCAGCGCGAACACCGGGGAGCTGTTTTTT
cdr3_aa: CASAFSANTGELFF

v_call: TRBV2
d_call: .
clone_size: .
j_call: TRBJ1-4
cdr3_nt: TGTGCCAGCAGTGAGGAGAGTAGGGGATATGAAAAACTGTTTTTT
cdr3_aa: CASSEESRGYEKLFF

v_call: TRBV6-5
d_call: .
clone_size: once
j_call: TRBJ2-7
cdr3_nt: TGTGCCAGCAGCCACGGCACAAGGGGGTTCAACGAGCAGTACTTC
cdr3_aa: CASSHGTRGFNEQYF

v_call: TRBV7-9
d_call: .
clone_size: .
j_call: TRBJ1-2
cdr3_nt: TGTGCCAGCAGCTTAGAAGACAGGAGCTATGGCTACACCTTC
cdr3_aa: CASSLEDRSYGYTF

v_call: TRBV2
d_call: .
clone_size: .
j_call: TRBJ1-1
cdr3_nt: TGTGCCAGCAGCTATCTTGCGAACACTGAAGCTTTCTTT
cdr3_aa: CASSYLANTEAFF

v_call: TRBV28
d_call: TRBD1
clone_size: once
j_call: TRBJ1-5
cdr3_nt: TGTGCCAGCAGTTTTTTGTTCCGGACAGGGGGCACCGGTTTCGATCAGCCCCAGCATTTT
cdr3_aa: CASSFLFRTGGTGFDQPQHF

v_call: TRBV11-2
d_call: .
clone_size: .
j_call: TRBJ2-5
cdr3_nt: TGTGCCAGCAGCTTTGAAAGCCAAGAGACCCAGTACTTC
cdr3_aa: CASSFESQETQYF

v_call: TRBV19
d_call: .
clone_size: .
j_call: TRBJ1-1
cdr3_nt: TGTGCCAGTAGACTGACAGGAACGACTGAAGCTTTCTTT
cdr3_aa: CASRLTGTTEAFF

v_call: TRBV28
d_call: .
clone_size: few
j_call: TRBJ2-7
cdr3_nt: TGTGCCAGCAGCCCGGGAAGCTACGAGCAGTACTTC
cdr3_aa: CASSPGSYEQYF

v_call: TRBV30
d_call: .
clone_size: .
j_call: TRBJ1-6
cdr3_nt: TGTGCCTGGAGCCTAACGGGGGGGAGCTCACCCCTCCACTTT
cdr3_aa: CAWSLTGGSSPLHF

v_call: TRBV23-1
d_call: TRBD1
clone_size: .
j_call: TRBJ2-7
cdr3_nt: TGCGCCAGCAGCCCCGGGACAGGAGCTTTAACCTACGAGCAGTACTTC
cdr3_aa: CASSPGTGALTYEQYF

v_call: TRBV7-9
d_call: TRBD1
clone_size: .
j_call: TRBJ2-2
cdr3_nt: TGTGCCAGCAGCTGGGACAGGACCGGGCTGTTTTTT
cdr3_aa: CASSWDRTGLFF

v_call: TRBV2
d_call: TRBD1
clone_size: few
j_call: TRBJ1-6
cdr3_nt: TGTGCCAGTGGGGACAGGGGTTCACCCCTCCACTTT
cdr3_aa: CASGDRGSPLHF

v_call: TRBV7-2
d_call: .
clone_size: .
j_call: TRBJ1-6
cdr3_nt: TGTGCCAGCAGCACGAGACGGGACAAGAATTCACCCCTCCACTTT
cdr3_aa: CASSTRRDKNSPLHF

v_call: TRBV5-4
d_call: .
clone_size: .
j_call: TRBJ1-1
cdr3_nt: TGTGCCAGCAGCTTGGGACGGGACACTGAAGCTTTCTTT
cdr3_aa: CASSLGRDTEAFF

v_call: TRBV6-6
d_call: .
clone_size: .
j_call: TRBJ1-4
cdr3_nt: TGTGCCAGCAGTTATGCTACGGGGGAAAAACTGTTTTTT
cdr3_aa: CASSYATGEKLFF

v_call: TRBV3-1/TRBV3-2
d_call: TRBD1
clone_size: once
j_call: TRBJ1-5
cdr3_nt: TGTGCCAGCAGCCAAGCGGCTCCGGGACAGGGGTTGGAGCCCCAGCATTTT
cdr3_aa: CASSQAAPGQGLEPQHF

v_call: TRBV27
d_call: .
clone_size: .
j_call: TRBJ1-5
cdr3_nt: TGTGCCAGCGGCCGGGGCAATCAGCCCCAGCATTTT
cdr3_aa: CASGRGNQPQHF

v_call: TRBV19
d_call: TRBD1
clone_size: .
j_call: TRBJ1-5
cdr3_nt: TGTGCCAGTAGTAAAGGACAGGAGGGGCAGCCCCAGCATTTT
cdr3_aa: CASSKGQEGQPQHF

v_call: TRBV6-5
d_call: .
clone_size: .
j_call: TRBJ2-1
cdr3_nt: TGTGCCAGCTCCTTTACGGGCAATGAGCAGTTCTTC
cdr3_aa: CASSFTGNEQFF

v_call: TRBV18
d_call: .
clone_size: .
j_call: TRBJ2-5
cdr3_nt: TGTGCCAGCTCACCTCAAGTGTGGGAGACCCAGTACTTC
cdr3_aa: CASSPQVWETQYF

v_call: TRBV7-9
d_call: .
clone_size: once
j_call: TRBJ2-3
cdr3_nt: TGTGCCAGCAGCTTATCAAGGGCGGAAAGGGATACGCAGTATTTT
cdr3_aa: CASSLSRAERDTQYF

v_call: TRBV2
d_call: .
clone_size: .
j_call: TRBJ2-1
cdr3_nt: TGTGCCAGCAGCGGGCAGATCTCCTACAATGAGCAGTTCTTC
cdr3_aa: CASSGQISYNEQFF

v_call: TRBV28
d_call: TRBD1
clone_size: .
j_call: TRBJ1-5
cdr3_nt: TGTGCCAGCAGGGACGGACAGGGGGATCAGCCCCAGCATTTT
cdr3_aa: CASRDGQGDQPQHF

v_call: TRBV9
d_call: .
clone_size: .
j_call: TRBJ2-7
cdr3_nt: TGTGCCAGCAGCGTAGATCCCCTCTCCTACGAGCAGTACTTC
cdr3_aa: CASSVDPLSYEQYF

v_call: TRBV7-2
d_call: .
clone_size: .
j_call: TRBJ1-6
cdr3_nt: TGTGCCAGCAGCTTACAGGGACGGTCACCCCTCCACTTT
cdr3_aa: CASSLQGRSPLHF

v_call: TRBV30
d_call: TRBD1
clone_size: .
j_call: TRBJ2-1
cdr3_nt: TGTGCCTGGAATCCAGGGGGATCGTTCTACAATGAGCAGTTCTTC
cdr3_aa: CAWNPGGSFYNEQFF

v_call: TRBV6-4
d_call: TRBD1
clone_size: .
j_call: TRBJ2-2
cdr3_nt: TGTGCCAGCAGTGACGGGGGACAGACGAACACCGGGGAGCTGTTTTTT
cdr3_aa: CASSDGGQTNTGELFF

v_call: TRBV19
d_call: .
clone_size: .
j_call: TRBJ1-5
cdr3_nt: TGTGCCAGTAGTACATACAGGCTTAGCAATCAGCCCCAGCATTTT
cdr3_aa: CASSTYRLSNQPQHF

v_call: TRBV30
d_call: .
clone_size: .
j_call: TRBJ2-7
cdr3_nt: TGTGCCTGGACCGGGACAATACCCTACGAGCAGTACTTC
cdr3_aa: CAWTGTIPYEQYF

v_call: TRBV11-3
d_call: .
clone_size: once
j_call: TRBJ2-3
cdr3_nt: TGTGCCAGCAGTCCCGGAGGGTTGAGCACAGATACGCAGTATTTT
cdr3_aa: CASSPGGLSTDTQYF

v_call: TRBV15
d_call: TRBD2
clone_size: .
j_call: TRBJ2-1
cdr3_nt: TGTGCCACCAGCAGAGCCAGCGGGGGAAATGAGCAGTTCTTC
cdr3_aa: CATSRASGGNEQFF

v_call: TRBV20-1
d_call: .
clone_size: .
j_call: TRBJ1-1
cdr3_nt: TGCAGTGCTAGTCACCAGAAGAGTCGAGCTTTCTTT
cdr3_aa: CSASHQKSRAFF

v_call: TRBV3-1/TRBV3-2
d_call: .
clone_size: .
j_call: TRBJ1-1
cdr3_nt: TGTGCCAGCAGGCCCGGGGATACGAACACTGAAGCTTTCTTT
cdr3_aa: CASRPGDTNTEAFF

v_call: TRBV4-1
d_call: TRBD2
clone_size: .
j_call: TRBJ2-1
cdr3_nt: TGCGCCAGCAGCCAACGTTCCAGCGGGAGGGTTAATGAGCAGTTCTTC
cdr3_aa: CASSQRSSGRVNEQFF

v_call: TRBV9
d_call: .
clone_size: once
j_call: TRBJ1-1
cdr3_nt: TGTGCCAGCAGCGTAGGAGGTTTTGGGGGCAAAGACTACACTGAAGCTTTCTTT
cdr3_aa: CASSVGGFGGKDYTEAFF

v_call: TRBV7-2
d_call: .
clone_size: .
j_call: TRBJ2-3
cdr3_nt: TGTGCCAGCAGCTTAGCGGGGGAGGGGGGGGCAGATACGCAGTATTTT
cdr3_aa: CASSLAGEGGADTQYF

v_call: TRBV11-2
d_call: .
clone_size: once
j_call: TRBJ2-5
cdr3_nt: TGTGCCAGCAGCTCAAGCCCCCCGGGGGCGAAGACCCAGTACTTC
cdr3_aa: CASSSSPPGAKTQYF

v_call: TRBV25-1
d_call: .
clone_size: .
j_call: TRBJ2-3
cdr3_nt: TGTGCCAGCAGTGATCTGGGTAGCACAGATACGCAGTATTTT
cdr3_aa: CASSDLGSTDTQYF